Shown below are 23 T cell receptor beta chains from a single sample sequenced in a study of blood T cell repertoires in COVID-19. The repertoire was sequenced with immunoSEQ multiplex PCR; TCRdb's copy has only in-frame clones and lacks some. The data show roughly 400,000 clones, 70% to 90% seen once. The sequenced sample was PBMCs or T cells enriched from blood (not recorded which). The receptors were gathered from a woman between 18 and 29 years old who had been exposed to COVID-19.

This clone has more than one count but fewer than ten. This rearrangement joins TRBV5-1 to TRBJ1-1, with 8 positions matching TRBD1. CDR1 and CDR2 (germline): SGHRS, YFSETQ. The CDR3 has 13 residues. The ends lost 9 bases at V and 5 bases at J; junction bases unmatched: 9. CDR3 residues: CATAGQGTTEAFF. CDR3 coding DNA: TGCGCCACCGCAGGACAGGGTACGACTGAAGCTTTCTTT.

The gene calls are TRBV10-2 and TRBJ2-2; the D is unclear. The V and J ends lost 4 bases and 8 bases respectively, with 8 bases between them. CDR3 size: 12 residues. CDR1 is WSHSY, CDR2 SAAADI, per germline. DNA of the CDR3: TGCGCCAGCAGTGCAATACAAGGGGAGCTGTTTTTT. The encoded protein is CASSAIQGELFF.

This clone was recorded a few times. V is TRBV7-2 and J is TRBJ2-5; TRBD2 might be the D (6 bases). Between the trimmed V and J ends, which lost 6 bases and 3 bases, there was a span of 14 bases. The CDR3 is 14 amino acids. The germline V gene encodes CDR1 SGHTA and CDR2 FQGNSA. The CDR3 bases are TGTGCCAGCAGGAGCGGGCGCCTCGAAGAGACCCAGTACTTC. Protein sequence: CASRSGRLEETQYF.

The DNA for the CDR3 is TGTGCCACCAGCATTAGCGGGGGGGCCTACGAGCAGTACTTC. It specifies CATSISGGAYEQYF. The chain combines TRBV15 with TRBJ2-7, with 11 bases lining up with TRBD2. Germline V lookup: CDR1 LNHNV, CDR2 YYDKDF (reference sequence). This CDR3 region has 14 residues. V lost 4 bases, J lost 2 bases, and 1 base stayed unmatched.

This clone appeared a few times. The V and J genes are TRBV9 and TRBJ1-2; 7 positions match TRBD1. The CDR3 loop spans 14 amino acids. V lost 4 bases to trimming and J lost 0 bases; unmatched junction nucleotides: 3. The germline gives CDR1 SGDLS, CDR2 YYNGEE. The CDR3 DNA reads TGTGCCAGCAGCAACAGGGGAGCTAACTATGGCTACACCTTC. Amino acids: CASSNRGANYGYTF.

This clone appeared once. The V call is TRBV18, the J call TRBJ2-5, with 10 positions matching TRBD2. The length of the CDR3 is 17 residues. Germline CDR1 and CDR2: KGHSH and LQKENI. Losses at the gene ends were 3 bases for V and 7 bases for J; bases not matched to a gene: 14. The CDR3 sequence is CASSPPSRLAGERTQYF. DNA of the CDR3: TGTGCCAGCTCACCTCCTAGTCGCCTAGCGGGAGAACGGACCCAGTACTTC.

The rearrangement uses TRBV7-6 and TRBJ1-2; D is uncertain. The CDR3 extends over 15 amino acids. Germline CDR1 reads SGHVS; CDR2 reads FNYEAQ. V was trimmed by 0 bases and J by 4 bases, leaving 12 bases between them. The CDR3 region is CASSLAHGGSYGYTF. The CDR3 coding sequence is TGTGCCAGCAGCTTAGCGCATGGAGGGTCCTATGGCTACACCTTC.

The chain joins TRBV28 to TRBJ2-5; D possibly corresponds to TRBD2 (6 bases). This CDR3 region has 15 residues. Germline CDR1 is MDHEN and CDR2 is SYDVKM. V was pared by 3 bases and J by 0 bases, with 11 bases between. CDR3 sequence (DNA): TGTGCCAGCAGTTTCGGAGGGTCGCACCAAGAGACCCAGTACTTC. Residues: CASSFGGSHQETQYF.

The sample holds one count of this clone. V gene TRBV20-1 combines with J gene TRBJ1-2, with D possibly matching TRBD1 (5 bases). Germline V CDR1 and CDR2: DFQATT, SNEGSKA (reference sequence). This CDR3 is built from 11 residues. The CDR3 protein is CRSIGAYGYTF. As DNA, the CDR3 is TGCAGGTCTATAGGGGCTTATGGCTACACCTTC.

This rearrangement joins TRBV18 to TRBJ2-3; 8 positions match TRBD1. The germline V gene encodes CDR1 KGHSH and CDR2 LQKENI. Unmatched junction bases numbered 7, after V lost 0 bases and J lost 5 bases. This CDR3 has 16 amino acids. CDR3: CASSPPIRGLEDTQYF. For the CDR3, the DNA is TGTGCCAGCTCACCACCGATCAGGGGGCTAGAAGATACGCAGTATTTT.

This sequence joins TRBV11-2 and TRBJ1-1, with D tentatively TRBD1 (5 bases). V shed 1 base and J shed 8 bases, with 11 bases lying between them. The CDR3 consists of 13 residues. Germline V gene sequence: CDR1 SGHAT, CDR2 FQNNGV. The CDR3 DNA follows: TGTGCCAGCAGCTTAGGGGTTGGGGCAGAAGCTTTCTTT. This encodes CASSLGVGAEAFF.

A single count supports this clone. V and J are TRBV28 and TRBJ2-1; 13 positions agree with TRBD2. Germline V gene sequence: CDR1 MDHEN, CDR2 SYDVKM. The CDR3 runs 14 residues. V dropped 3 bases and J dropped 14; count of bases not matched to a gene: 7. The CDR3 sequence is CASSFWTSGSSEFF. The CDR3 nucleotides read TGTGCCAGCAGTTTCTGGACTAGCGGGAGTTCAGAGTTCTTC. Together with reference TRBV28 and TRBJ2-1, the CDR3 gives the full variable domain: DVKVTQSSRYLVKRTGEKVFLECVQDMDHENMFWYRQDPGLGLRLIYFSYDVKMKEKGDIPEGYSVSREKKERFSLILESASTNQTSMYLCASSFWTSGSSEFFGPGTRLTVL.

The chain combines TRBV5-4 with TRBJ2-7, with a tentative D call TRBD1 (6 bases). Trimming left V 5 bases short and J 4 bases short, with 19 bases between. This CDR3 comprises 15 residues. CDR1 and CDR2 (germline): SGHNT, YYREEE (reference sequence). The CDR3 reads CASRPDVGAGYEQYF. The CDR3 coding sequence is TGTGCCAGCAGACCGGATGTGGGGGCGGGTTACGAGCAGTACTTC.

The chain carries TRBV19 and TRBJ2-6; 7 nucleotides match TRBD2. CDR1 and CDR2 from the germline V gene are LNHDA and SQIVND (reference sequence). CDR3 length equals 16 residues. V gave up 5 bases and J gave up 0 bases; unmatched junction bases: 4. The chain's CDR3 is CASSDSGGSGANVLTF. CDR3 DNA sequence: TGTGCCAGTAGTGATTCGGGAGGCTCTGGGGCCAACGTCCTGACTTTC.

The chain is built from TRBV7-2 and TRBJ1-3; tentatively, D is TRBD1 (5 bases). The CDR3 contains 14 residues. Trimming shortened V by 5 bases and J by 4 bases, and 12 bases separated the two germline ends. CDR1 is SGHTA, CDR2 FQGNSA, per germline. CDR3 in amino acids: CASSPGGSGNTIYF. CDR3 bases: TGTGCCAGCAGCCCCGGGGGATCCGGAAACACCATATATTTT.

This chain joins TRBV3-1 (or the pseudogene TRBV3-2) and TRBJ2-1; D gene uncertain. Trimming stripped 0 bases from V and 6 bases from J, with 12 bases between. Germline V lookup: CDR1 LGHDT, CDR2 YNNKEL (reference sequence). The CDR3 is made up of 15 amino acids. The CDR3 coding sequence is TGTGCCAGCAGCCAAGATGCCACACGGGTCAATGAGCAGTTCTTC. Amino acids: CASSQDATRVNEQFF.

This chain joins TRBV5-6 and TRBJ2-7, with no clear D. The germline V and J ends were trimmed by 0 bases and 4 bases, with 5 bases remaining between them. Germline V gives CDR1 SGHDT, CDR2 YYEEEE. The CDR3 has 12 residues. CDR3 DNA: TGTGCCAGCAGCTTGGGTCGGTACGAGCAGTACTTC. It translates to CASSLGRYEQYF.

The chain employs TRBV7-8 and TRBJ2-7; D is unresolved. CDR3 length: 15 residues. Per the germline V gene, CDR1 is SGHVS and CDR2 is FQNEAQ. The V end lost 5 bases, the J end lost 6 bases, and 20 bases lay between the germline ends. The CDR3 bases are TGTGCCAGCAGCCCGCTGGGCCGTAACCCCCTCGAGCAGTACTTC. This encodes CASSPLGRNPLEQYF.

This chain links TRBV5-4 with TRBJ1-2; perhaps TRBD1 as D (5 bases). The CDR3 loop spans 15 amino acids. Germline CDR1 reads SGHNT; CDR2 reads YYREEE (reference sequence). With 4 bases removed from V and 4 bases from J, the gap between germline ends came to 17 bases. CDR3 residues: CASSVGPPGIYGYTF. The CDR3 nucleotides read TGTGCCAGCAGCGTCGGCCCCCCAGGGATCTATGGCTACACCTTC.

This chain joins TRBV19 and TRBJ2-7; weak D call: TRBD2 (6 bases). The length of the CDR3 is 14 residues. Trimming stripped 3 bases from V and 3 bases from J, with 12 bases between. The germline CDR1 and CDR2 sequences are LNHDA and SQIVND (reference sequence). As DNA, the CDR3 is TGTGCCAGTAGTATTCGGGAGTTGGGCTACGAGCAGTACTTC. This translates into CASSIRELGYEQYF.

This chain links TRBV7-2 with TRBJ1-5; D is perhaps TRBD1 (5 bases). The CDR3 is 15 residues long. Germline CDR1 is SGHTA and CDR2 is FQGNSA. V shed 5 bases and J shed 0 bases, with 11 bases lying between them. In nucleotides, the CDR3 is TGTGCCAGCAGCCTGGGGCGGCATAGCAATCAGCCCCAGCATTTT. This translates into CASSLGRHSNQPQHF. Full variable domain (missing parts from reference TRBV7-2 and TRBJ1-5): GAGVSQSPSNKVTEKGKDVELRCDPISGHTALYWYRQSLGQGLEFLIYFQGNSAPDKSGLPSDRFSAERTGGSVSTLTIQRTQQEDSAVYLCASSLGRHSNQPQHFGDGTRLSIL.

This clone has just one count. V gene TRBV6-5 combines with J gene TRBJ2-7, with 11 bases aligning to TRBD2. CDR3 length: 14 residues. CDR1 and CDR2 (germline): MNHEY, SVGAGI. The junction had 2 bases not matched to a gene; V was cut back by 6 bases and J by 1 base. In nucleotides, the CDR3 is TGTGCCAGCAGGGGGACTAGCGGTTCCTACGAGCAGTACTTC. Encoded protein: CASRGTSGSYEQYF.

J is TRBJ1-1 and V is TRBV19; D is undetermined. From germline, CDR1 is LNHDA and CDR2 SQIVND (reference sequence). V lost 0 bases and J 1 base, leaving 9 bases between the germline ends. The CDR3 runs to 15 residues. The CDR3 region is CASSIDHRWNTEAFF. The CDR3 nucleotides are TGTGCCAGTAGTATAGATCATCGGTGGAACACTGAAGCTTTCTTT.